This TCR beta chain was observed in a study of T-cell reconstitution after alpha-beta-depleted transplantation in children (TCRdb year 2016). Regarding the complete study: Using TCR repertoire profiling, the study followed T-cell immune reconstitution in a quantitative way in children after TCRalphabeta/CD19-depleted allogeneic hematopoietic cell transplantation.

Taken from the germline V gene, the CDR1 and CDR2 loops are MNHNS and SASEGT. Between the V and J ends, shortened by 3 bases and 6 bases respectively, the junction contains 18 bases. CDR3 length: 15 amino acids, cysteine to valine. The CDR3 DNA has 45 bases and is translated from base 1. The library came from PCR. Sequenced using an Illumina HiSeq 2500. TCR libraries were prepared with molecular barcoding, using unique molecular identifiers to normalize TCRbeta repertoire quantification. Clones were called with MiXCR by TCRdb after fastp trimmed the public reads at Q25, and only in-frame beta chains were retained. Each entry merges the rows of one CDR3 protein and shows their most common DNA and genes. Recorded for this sample are 300,000 to 400,000 distinct CDR3 sequences; 13% of them occurred a single time. The ten largest account for around 4.5% of the sample. This clonotype was counted only a few times. Its target antigen remains unknown. No qualities accompany the bases; no much larger clone lies one base away.

In this chain, TRBV6-1 is recombined with TRBJ2-7; the D gene could be TRBD1 or TRBD2, each one agreeing over 5 bases. The sample was PBMCs, taken from the stem cell graft. This clonotype was sampled from a human donor who donated a stem cell graft to a child with Fanconi anemia. This receptor has the CDR3 CASSEGRTRNSEQYV. The DNA sequence follows: TGTGCCAGCAGTGAGGGACGGACCCGCAACAGCGAGCAGTACGTC.